This TCR beta chain was recorded in a study of CD8+ T cells in alopecia areata. Overall study context: Those treated were given oral tofacitinib at 5 to 10 mg twice daily.

Regarding the study as a whole: Many expanded lesional clones persisted during tofacitinib (in both scalp and blood). With just one nonresponder, it is still uncertain whether baseline CD8+ expansion relates to response.

To note about this clone: Its antigen is currently unknown.

In each case, RNA was isolated and then reverse transcribed into cDNA as the sequencing template. The method was immunoSEQ multiplex PCR; TCRdb's version includes in-frame clones alone and lacks a portion of them. The data show 150,000 to 200,000 clones, around 60% seen once. Treatment denoted: oral pan-JAK inhibitor, 5-10 mg twice daily. PBMCs yielded sorted CD4+ and CD8+ T cells. The length of the CDR3 is 15 residues. V was cut by 4 bases and J by 6 bases, with 15 bases left in between. The germline V gene encodes CDR1 WNHNN and CDR2 SYGVQD (reference sequence). The chain links TRBV10-1 to TRBJ2-2, with a possible D match to TRBD1 (7 bases). Source: CD4+ T cells sorted from blood, taken at week 24, from a patient treated with tofacitinib. This sequence originates from a human donor with alopecia areata. The CDR3 DNA reads as TGCGCCAGCAGTGTCCCAGGGGGGCCTCCCGGGGAGCTGTTTTTT. This sequence encodes CASSVPGGPPGELFF.